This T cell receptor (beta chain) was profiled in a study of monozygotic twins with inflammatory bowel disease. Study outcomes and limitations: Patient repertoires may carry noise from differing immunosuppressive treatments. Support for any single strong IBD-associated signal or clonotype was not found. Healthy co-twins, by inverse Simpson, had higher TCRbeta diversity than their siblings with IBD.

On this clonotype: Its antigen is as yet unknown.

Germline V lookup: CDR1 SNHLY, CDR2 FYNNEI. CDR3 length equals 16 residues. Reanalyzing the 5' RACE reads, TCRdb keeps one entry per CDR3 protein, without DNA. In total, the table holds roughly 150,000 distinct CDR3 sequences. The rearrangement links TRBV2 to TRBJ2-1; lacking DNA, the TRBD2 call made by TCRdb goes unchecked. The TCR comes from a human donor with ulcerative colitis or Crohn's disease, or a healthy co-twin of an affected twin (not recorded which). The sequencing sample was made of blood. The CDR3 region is CASSSTTSGGYNEQFF.